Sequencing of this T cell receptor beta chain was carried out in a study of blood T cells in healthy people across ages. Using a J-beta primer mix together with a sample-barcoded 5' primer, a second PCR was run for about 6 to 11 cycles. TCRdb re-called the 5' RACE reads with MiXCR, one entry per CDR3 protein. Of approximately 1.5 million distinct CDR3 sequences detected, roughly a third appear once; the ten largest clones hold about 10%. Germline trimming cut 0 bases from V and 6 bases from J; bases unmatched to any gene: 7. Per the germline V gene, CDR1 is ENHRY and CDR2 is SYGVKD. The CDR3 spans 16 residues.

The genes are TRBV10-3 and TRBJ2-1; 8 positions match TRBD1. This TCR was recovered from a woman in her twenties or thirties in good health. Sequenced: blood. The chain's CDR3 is CAISESGQGAFNEQFF. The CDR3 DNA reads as TGTGCCATCAGTGAGTCGGGGCAGGGGGCCTTCAATGAGCAGTTCTTC.